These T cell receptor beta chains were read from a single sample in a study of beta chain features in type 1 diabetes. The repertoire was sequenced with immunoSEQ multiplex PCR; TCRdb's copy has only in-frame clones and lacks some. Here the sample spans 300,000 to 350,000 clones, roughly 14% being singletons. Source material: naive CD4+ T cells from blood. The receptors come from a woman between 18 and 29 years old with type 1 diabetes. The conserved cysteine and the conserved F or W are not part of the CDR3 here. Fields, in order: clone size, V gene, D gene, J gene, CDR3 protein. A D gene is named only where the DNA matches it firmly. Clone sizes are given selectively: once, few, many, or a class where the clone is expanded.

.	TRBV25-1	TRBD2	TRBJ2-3	ASRPTSGRRTDTQY
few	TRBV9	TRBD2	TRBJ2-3	ASSVAPAGTSGTDTQY
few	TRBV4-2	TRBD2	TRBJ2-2	ASSQIGSGTGELF
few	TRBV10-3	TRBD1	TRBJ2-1	ATGTDNEQF
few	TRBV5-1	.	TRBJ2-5	ASSLVPGLSSETQY
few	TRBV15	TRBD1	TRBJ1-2	ATSRERDSGYT
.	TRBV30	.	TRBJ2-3	ACRTEFTDTQY
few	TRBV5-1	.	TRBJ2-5	ASSMRLTRETQY
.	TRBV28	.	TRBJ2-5	ASSLGGHLQETQY
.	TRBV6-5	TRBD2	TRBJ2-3	ASSYGTSGTDTQY
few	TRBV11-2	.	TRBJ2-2	ASSSLAGELF
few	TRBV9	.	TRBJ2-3	ASSVATAGDTQY
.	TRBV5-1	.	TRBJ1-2	ASSLESDMFGYT
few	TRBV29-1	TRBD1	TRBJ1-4	SVGQGANEKLF
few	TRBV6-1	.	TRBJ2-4	ASSDGPPENIQY
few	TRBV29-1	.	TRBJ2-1	SWSSYNEQF
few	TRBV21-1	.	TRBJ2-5	ASSKEWTGGPGTQY
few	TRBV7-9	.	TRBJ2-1	ASSLDPTYNEQF